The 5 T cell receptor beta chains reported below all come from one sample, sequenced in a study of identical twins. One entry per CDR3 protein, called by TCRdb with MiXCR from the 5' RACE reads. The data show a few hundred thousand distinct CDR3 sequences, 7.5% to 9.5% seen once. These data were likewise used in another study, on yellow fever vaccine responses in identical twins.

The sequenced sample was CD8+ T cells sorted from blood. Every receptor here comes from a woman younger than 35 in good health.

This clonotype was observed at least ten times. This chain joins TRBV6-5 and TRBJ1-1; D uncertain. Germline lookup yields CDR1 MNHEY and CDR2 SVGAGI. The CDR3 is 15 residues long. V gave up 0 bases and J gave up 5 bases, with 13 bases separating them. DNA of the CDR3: TGTGCCAGCAGTTACTCGAATTTGGGTTCAACTGAAGCTTTCTTT. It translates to CASSYSNLGSTEAFF.

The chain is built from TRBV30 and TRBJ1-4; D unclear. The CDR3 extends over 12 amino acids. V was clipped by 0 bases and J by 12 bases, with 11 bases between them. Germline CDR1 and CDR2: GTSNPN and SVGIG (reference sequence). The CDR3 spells CAWSVGWEELFF. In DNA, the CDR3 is TGTGCCTGGAGTGTAGGCTGGGAGGAACTGTTTTTT.

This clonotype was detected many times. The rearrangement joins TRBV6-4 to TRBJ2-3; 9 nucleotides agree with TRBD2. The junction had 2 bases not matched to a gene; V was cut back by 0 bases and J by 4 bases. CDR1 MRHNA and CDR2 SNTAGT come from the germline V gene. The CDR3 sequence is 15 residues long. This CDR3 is CASSDSGLAADTQYF. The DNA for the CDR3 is TGTGCCAGCAGTGACTCGGGACTAGCTGCAGATACGCAGTATTTT.

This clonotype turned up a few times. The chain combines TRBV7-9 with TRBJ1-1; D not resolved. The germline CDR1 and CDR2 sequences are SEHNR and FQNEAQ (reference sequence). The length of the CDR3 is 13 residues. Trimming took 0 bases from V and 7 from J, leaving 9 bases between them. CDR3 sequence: CASSLAPAGEAFF. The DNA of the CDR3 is TGTGCCAGCAGCTTAGCGCCGGCGGGTGAAGCTTTCTTT.

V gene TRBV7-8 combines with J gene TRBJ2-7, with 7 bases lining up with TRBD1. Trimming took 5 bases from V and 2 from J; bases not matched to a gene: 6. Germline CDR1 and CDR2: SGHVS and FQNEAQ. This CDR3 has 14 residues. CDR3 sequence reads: CASSVTGRTYEQYF. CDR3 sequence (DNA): TGTGCCAGCAGCGTGACAGGGAGAACCTACGAGCAGTACTTC. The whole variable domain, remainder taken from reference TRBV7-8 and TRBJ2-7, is GAGVSQSPRYKVAKRGQDVALRCDPISGHVSLFWYQQALGQGPEFLTYFQNEAQLDKSGLPSDRFFAERPEGSVSTLKIQRTQQEDSAVYLCASSVTGRTYEQYFGPGTRLTVT.